This T cell receptor beta chain was sequenced in a study of blood T cell repertoires in COVID-19. Study background: Collection of acute and convalescent COVID-19 samples took place in the United States, Italy and Spain.

In the authors' methods: Cell counts per sample came from amplifying reference gene primers. Clones were sequenced by immunoSEQ multiplex PCR, and TCRdb holds only the in-frame ones, with some missing. Clone size and V and J calls were adopted from that table, with D and trimming inferred from the DNA. The sample lists 190,000 or so clones, less than 80% occurring once. J gave up 0 bases and V 0 bases, and 3 bases lay outside the gene matches. CDR1 is SGDLS, CDR2 YYNGEE, per germline. The CDR3 loop spans 16 amino acids. The V gene is TRBV9, the J gene TRBJ1-3; 7 nucleotides match TRBD1. Sample: peripheral blood. The origin of this receptor is a man over 45 who had recovered from COVID-19. The CDR3 DNA follows: TGTGCCAGCAGCGTAGGAGGGGGCCTCTCTGGAAACACCATATATTTT. Encoded protein: CASSVGGGLSGNTIYF. The whole variable domain, remainder taken from reference TRBV9 and TRBJ1-3, is DSGVTQTPKHLITATGQRVTLRCSPRSGDLSVYWYQQSLDQGLQFLIQYYNGEERAKGNILERFSAQQFPDLHSELNLSSLELGDSALYFCASSVGGGLSGNTIYFGEGSWLTVV.